One and the same sample provided the 18 T cell receptor beta chains below, sequenced in a study of CD8+ T cells in alopecia areata. RNA was extracted and reverse transcribed into cDNA as the sequencing template. Profiled with immunoSEQ multiplex PCR; TCRdb holds only in-frame clones, not every one. The sample gives roughly 130,000 clones, 58% of which show up once; 4.5% is in the top ten. The material sequenced was CD4+ T cells sorted from blood, taken at week 0. Receptors originate from a human donor with alopecia areata.

V is TRBV6-1 and J is TRBJ2-1, with 9 bases matching TRBD2. Germline trimming cut 2 bases from V and 2 bases from J; bases unmatched to any gene: 4. Looked up from germline, CDR1 is MNHNS and CDR2 is SASEGT. The CDR3 loop spans 16 amino acids. CDR3 protein: CASSEFASGTYNEQFF. The CDR3, as DNA: TGTGCCAGCAGTGAATTCGCTAGCGGGACCTACAATGAGCAGTTCTTC.

V usage is TRBV4-3 and J usage is TRBJ1-2, with no clear D. Per germline, CDR1 LGHNA and CDR2 YSLEER. This CDR3 contains 13 residues. Trimming took 0 bases from V and 1 from J, leaving 3 bases between them. CDR3 amino acids: CASSQELNYGYTF. Here the CDR3 DNA reads TGCGCCAGCAGCCAAGAGCTTAACTATGGCTACACCTTC.

This chain links TRBV18 with TRBJ1-1, with a weak D call TRBD1 (5 bases). Per germline, CDR1 KGHSH and CDR2 LQKENI. The CDR3 is made up of 14 amino acids. The V and J ends lost 3 bases and 0 bases respectively, with 8 bases between them. The CDR3 DNA reads TGTGCCAGCTCACCTAACAGGATGAACACTGAAGCTTTCTTT. Its translation is CASSPNRMNTEAFF.

The CDR3 sequence is CSVDVGPETQYF. The CDR3 bases are TGCAGCGTTGATGTGGGCCCGGAGACCCAGTACTTC. The rearrangement joins TRBV29-1 to TRBJ2-5; D remains ambiguous. V lost 3 bases, J lost 5 bases, and 10 bases lay in between. This CDR3 contains 12 residues. Germline CDR1 SQVTM, CDR2 ANQGSEA.

V usage is TRBV29-1 and J usage is TRBJ1-3; D may be TRBD1 (5 bases). This CDR3 contains 14 residues. The V gene's germline CDR1 is SQVTM and CDR2 ANQGSEA. V dropped 4 bases and J dropped 0 bases, with 10 bases sitting between them. The CDR3 DNA follows: TGCAGCGTTGGACAGTCCCTCTCTGGAAACACCATATATTTT. Translating gives CSVGQSLSGNTIYF.

The chain employs TRBV20-1 and TRBJ2-7, with D perhaps TRBD1 (5 bases). This CDR3 has 11 residues. Trimming stripped 6 bases from V and 6 bases from J, with 12 bases between. CDR1 and CDR2 from the germline V gene are DFQATT and SNEGSKA (reference sequence). The CDR3 is CSAIRVGEQYF. The CDR3 DNA follows: TGCAGTGCGATCAGGGTCGGCGAGCAGTACTTC.

Note on this clone: This CDR3 is also generated by other DNA sequences in the sample. V is TRBV6-6 and J is TRBJ1-5, with TRBD1 as a possible D gene (6 bases). Deletions cut 9 bases from V and 9 bases from J, with 24 bases between. CDR3 length: 15 residues. Germline CDR1 and CDR2: MNHNY and SVGAGI (reference sequence). CDR3 DNA sequence: TGTGCCAGTTCCTCCGCCGCGGGGGCCGAACCGCCCCAGCATTTT. This codes for CASSSAAGAEPPQHF.

The chain is built from TRBV7-6 and TRBJ2-7, with TRBD2 as a possible D gene (6 bases). Between the trimmed V and J ends, which lost 1 base and 0 bases, there was a span of 7 bases. CDR3 length: 14 residues. CDR1 is SGHVS, CDR2 FNYEAQ, per germline. The CDR3 region is CASSLGGTSYEQYF. CDR3 nucleotide sequence: TGTGCCAGCAGCTTAGGCGGGACCTCCTACGAGCAGTACTTC.

The J gene is TRBJ2-1, the V gene TRBV5-6, with 8 bases lining up with TRBD1. In germline, CDR1 is SGHDT, CDR2 YYEEEE. The CDR3 extends over 16 amino acids. V lost 0 bases to trimming and J lost 8 bases; unmatched junction nucleotides: 10. The CDR3 bases are TGTGCCAGCAGCTTGGTGGGACAGGCAGAGAGGGATGAGCAGTTCTTC. This translates into CASSLVGQAERDEQFF.

V is TRBV28 and J is TRBJ2-5, with D unclear. The germline V gene encodes CDR1 MDHEN and CDR2 SYDVKM. The CDR3 runs to 15 residues. Trimming shortened V by 1 base and J by 7 bases, and 16 bases separated the two germline ends. CDR3 in amino acids: CASSLSDGLPGTQYF. Written as DNA, the CDR3 is TGTGCCAGCAGTTTATCTGACGGCCTACCCGGGACCCAGTACTTC.

The V and J genes are TRBV28 and TRBJ1-2; 11 nucleotides align to TRBD1. The junction had 9 bases not matched to a gene; V was cut back by 2 bases and J by 7 bases. CDR3 size: 16 residues. Germline lookup yields CDR1 MDHEN and CDR2 SYDVKM. The CDR3 DNA sequence: TGTGCCAGCAGTTTACCTGGGGGGACAGGGGGAGGTGGCTACACCTTC. Its translation is CASSLPGGTGGGGYTF.

This clone has more than one count but fewer than ten. The chain employs TRBV5-4 and TRBJ2-3, with 11 nucleotides matching TRBD2. The CDR3 runs to 16 residues. V shed 4 bases and J 4 bases; nucleotides not matched to a gene: 8. Germline CDR1 reads SGHNT; CDR2 reads YYREEE (reference sequence). Here the CDR3 reads CASSGFTSGSADTQYF. In DNA, the CDR3 is TGTGCCAGCAGCGGATTCACTAGCGGGAGTGCAGATACGCAGTATTTT.

This clone has only one observation. The J gene is TRBJ2-2, the V gene TRBV2; D is uncertain. Looked up from germline, CDR1 is SNHLY and CDR2 is FYNNEI. CDR3 size: 14 residues. The V end lost 6 bases, the J end lost 1 base, and 9 bases lay between the germline ends. This CDR3 reads CASRAALNTGELFF. The CDR3 DNA is TGTGCCAGCAGGGCGGCGCTGAACACCGGGGAGCTGTTTTTT.

This chain connects TRBV4-3 to TRBJ1-4; D gene unclear. This CDR3 comprises 13 residues. V was shortened by 0 bases and J by 13 bases, with 12 bases between the two germline ends. Germline V gives CDR1 LGHNA, CDR2 YSLEER. As DNA, the CDR3 is TGCGCCAGCAGCCAAGATACGGCGAAGCTACTGTTTTTT. This translates into CASSQDTAKLLFF.

V and J are TRBV7-2 and TRBJ1-2, with D perhaps TRBD1 (6 bases). Germline-derived CDR1 and CDR2 are SGHTA and FQGNSA. Trimming removed 5 bases at V and 4 bases at J, with 11 bases between. The CDR3 extends over 13 amino acids. CDR3 DNA: TGTGCCAGCAGCCAGGGGACGGCCTATGGCTACACCTTC. Translation: CASSQGTAYGYTF.

The CDR3 region has the DNA TGTGCCAGCAGCCTCTTCGCGGGAGTTTTCGAGCAGTACTTC. It yields the protein CASSLFAGVFEQYF. V usage is TRBV28 and J usage is TRBJ2-7; 7 bases match TRBD2. The CDR3 runs 14 residues. Germline CDR1 is MDHEN and CDR2 is SYDVKM. After removal of 6 bases from V and 6 bases from J, the junction contained 11 bases not matched to a gene.

Written as DNA, the CDR3 is TGTGCCTGGAGTGTAATGGCAGGGCTTAATGAAAAACTGTTTTTT. Its translation is CAWSVMAGLNEKLFF. J is TRBJ1-4 and V is TRBV30; D is possibly TRBD1 (5 bases). V was shortened by 0 bases and J by 4 bases, with 12 bases between the two germline ends. The CDR3 has 15 residues. CDR1 and CDR2 from the germline V gene are GTSNPN and SVGIG (reference sequence).

The sample holds a few counts of this clone. V usage is TRBV7-2 and J usage is TRBJ2-2, with TRBD2 matching over 11 bases. The CDR3 consists of 16 residues. Germline V lookup: CDR1 SGHTA, CDR2 FQGNSA. Germline trimming cut 1 base from V and 4 bases from J; bases unmatched to any gene: 2. CDR3 sequence (DNA): TGTGCCAGCAGCTTAGGGGGACTAGCGGTCACCGGGGAGCTGTTTTTT. Protein: CASSLGGLAVTGELFF. The whole variable domain, filled in from reference TRBV7-2 and TRBJ2-2, reads GAGVSQSPSNKVTEKGKDVELRCDPISGHTALYWYRQSLGQGLEFLIYFQGNSAPDKSGLPSDRFSAERTGGSVSTLTIQRTQQEDSAVYLCASSLGGLAVTGELFFGEGSRLTVL.